This TCR beta chain was sequenced for a study of tumor and adjacent non-tumor tissue in lung cancer. Study-wide context: Samples averaged roughly 4.2 million productive TCRbeta reads each. Points from the study as a whole: Compared with tumor, normal lung showed significantly lower TCR diversity. Normal lung showed higher cumulative top 100 clone frequency than tumor.

The library came from three nested PCR rounds adapted from ARM-PCR protocols. TCRdb re-called the multiplex PCR reads through MiXCR, storing one row per CDR3 protein. The table has approximately 90,000 distinct CDR3 sequences, 61% seen once. This clonotype was recorded at least ten times. Its antigen is currently unknown. RNA was extracted from bulk tissue without any cell sorting. The clonotype originates from a man aged 70 or older with non-small cell lung cancer. The sample was lung tumor tissue.

CDR3 sequence (DNA): TGTGCCAGCAGCTCCAATGAAGATACGCAGTATTTT. Amino acid sequence: CASSSNEDTQYF. This chain uses TRBV7-9 with TRBJ2-3; D is uncertain. CDR1 and CDR2 from the germline V gene are SEHNR and FQNEAQ (reference sequence). The CDR3 is made up of 12 amino acids. V was clipped by 4 bases and J by 5 bases, with 7 bases between them. Full variable domain (rest looked up from reference TRBV7-9 and TRBJ2-3): DTGVSQNPRHKITKRGQNVTFRCDPISEHNRLYWYRQTLGQGPEFLTYFQNEAQLEKSRLLSDRFSAERPKGSFSTLEIQRTEQGDSAMYLCASSSNEDTQYFGPGTRLTVL.